The sequence of this T cell receptor beta chain was determined in a study of identical twins. Study findings and constraints: Analyses based on zero insertions could be partly confounded by invariant MAIT and iNKT cells. Beta out-of-frame twin sharing showed a weaker excess.

This clonotype was counted between two and nine times. Antigen specificity is unknown. Template switching (which added a universal primer site) was used, and cDNA carried unique molecular identifiers. Via MiXCR, TCRdb re-called the 5' RACE reads, giving one row per CDR3 protein. This table holds some 320,000 distinct CDR3 sequences, approximately 13% found once. The sample was also reused in another study, on yellow fever vaccine responses in identical twins.

The TCR originated in a woman aged 18-29 years in good health. Material: CD8+ T cells sorted from blood.

This CDR3 is CASSHTRWGGQGQETQYF. DNA of the CDR3: TGCGCCAGCAGCCACACCCGGTGGGGGGGACAGGGGCAAGAGACCCAGTACTTC. V usage is TRBV4-1 and J usage is TRBJ2-5, with TRBD1 matching over 10 bases. Losses at the gene ends were 3 bases for V and 2 bases for J; bases not matched to a gene: 12. CDR1 MGHRA and CDR2 YSYEKL come from the germline V gene. The CDR3 has 18 amino acids.